A selection of T cell receptor beta chains follows, all from one sample in a study of blood T cells in healthy people across ages. TCRdb reprocessed the 5' RACE reads via MiXCR and lists one record per CDR3 protein. The sample comprises roughly 1,000,000 distinct CDR3 sequences, about 25% of which are singletons, and around 0.75% rests with the top ten. This same sample was also taken into another study, of T cells of mothers and their children.

Sequenced input: blood. The receptors come from a girl aged 2 to 10 in good health. CDR3s include the opening cysteine and the closing phenylalanine or tryptophan. The order of the fields is D gene, V gene, clone size, J gene, CDR3 DNA, CDR3 protein. The D gene is left open where the match is weak. Rows give clone size only sometimes, using once, few, many, or a class for an expanded clone.

TRBD1	TRBV24-1	few	TRBJ2-5	TGTGCCACCAGAGACAGGGCGTCGGAGACCCAGTACTTC	CATRDRASETQYF
-	TRBV4-2	-	TRBJ2-7	TGTGCCAGCAGCCCCAACCCCTTACGGGTCACCCCGGTTCGTGAGCAGTACTTC	CASSPNPLRVTPVREQYF
-	TRBV4-2	few	TRBJ1-2	TGTGCCAGCAGCCAGCAAAATAGGCCCGACGGGGACGGCTACACCTTC	CASSQQNRPDGDGYTF
-	TRBV7-3	-	TRBJ1-1	TGTGCCAGCAGCCTTCAAGGGAACCTGAACACTGAAGCTTTCTTT	CASSLQGNLNTEAFF
-	TRBV28	few	TRBJ1-5	TGTGCCAGCAGTTTGGTGGGGGGCAGTCAGCCCCAGCATTTT	CASSLVGGSQPQHF
TRBD1	TRBV27	few	TRBJ1-2	TGTGCCAGCACCCGCAGGGCAGGGGGCGATGGCTACACCTTC	CASTRRAGGDGYTF
TRBD2	TRBV7-3	-	TRBJ2-1	TGTGCCAGCAGCTTAGAATCGTGGCGGGGGGGATACAATGAGCAGTTCTTC	CASSLESWRGGYNEQFF
-	TRBV20-1	-	TRBJ2-1	TGCAGTGCTAGGGGGCGGGCGGCAGGAAATGAGCAGTTCTTC	CSARGRAAGNEQFF
-	TRBV20-1	-	TRBJ2-1	TGCAGTGCTAGAGATCACAGACACAATGAGCAGTTCTTC	CSARDHRHNEQFF
TRBD2	TRBV2	-	TRBJ2-1	TGTGCCAGCAGGAGCCTGGTAGCGGGGGTCTCCTACAATGAGCAGTTCTTC	CASRSLVAGVSYNEQFF
TRBD2	TRBV13	-	TRBJ2-7	TGTGCCAGCAGCTTACCCGACAGCGTCAAACTAGCGGACATCATCTACGAGCAGTACTTC	CASSLPDSVKLADIIYEQYF
TRBD2	TRBV20-1	-	TRBJ2-3	TGCAGTGCTAGACTAAGGGTACTAGCGGGATCAGATACGCAGTATTTT	CSARLRVLAGSDTQYF
TRBD2	TRBV29-1	-	TRBJ2-3	TGCAGCGCTCTAAGGACTAGCGGGGTTAGCACAGATACGCAGTATTTT	CSALRTSGVSTDTQYF
-	TRBV6-6	-	TRBJ2-7	TGTGCCAGCAATCTCAGGGAGGTGGGCGAGCAGTACTTC	CASNLREVGEQYF
TRBD1	TRBV29-1	few	TRBJ2-5	TGCAGCGTGCCAGATGACGGACAGGGAAAGACCCAGTACTTC	CSVPDDGQGKTQYF
-	TRBV29-1	-	TRBJ2-7	TGCAGCGTTGTCGGTACAGAGTTACTCTACGAGCAGTACTTC	CSVVGTELLYEQYF
-	TRBV5-1	-	TRBJ2-2	TGCGCCAGCAGCCTTCTCCGCGTTCACAGGGAGGTTTCAAGGAACACCGGGGAGCTGTTTTTT	CASSLLRVHREVSRNTGELFF
TRBD2	TRBV20-1	-	TRBJ2-1	TGCAGTGCTAGGCAGGGACTAGCGGGAGGTGAGCAGTTCTTC	CSARQGLAGGEQFF
TRBD1	TRBV20-1	few	TRBJ2-2	TGCAGTGCCCCACCCTGGACAGGGACGAACACCGGGGAGCTGTTTTTT	CSAPPWTGTNTGELFF
-	TRBV3-1	-	TRBJ1-1	TGTGCCAGCAGCCTAAACCAGGGGTCCTACTTTATGAACACTGAAGCTTTCTTT	CASSLNQGSYFMNTEAFF
TRBD1	TRBV13	few	TRBJ2-7	TGTGCCAGCAGCTTAGGCCAGGTGACAGGGCAATCGCTACGGGCCTACGAGCAGTACTTC	CASSLGQVTGQSLRAYEQYF
-	TRBV29-1	-	TRBJ2-7	TGCAGCGTGACTCGGAACTACGAGCAGTACTTC	CSVTRNYEQYF
-	TRBV20-1	-	TRBJ1-4	TGCAGTGCCGTCTTGGTGGGTAATGAAAAACTGTTTTTT	CSAVLVGNEKLFF
-	TRBV24-1	few	TRBJ2-7	TGTGCCACCAGTGACCCGGATGGGGGCTACGAGCAGTACTTC	CATSDPDGGYEQYF
TRBD1	TRBV11-2	-	TRBJ2-1	TGTGCCAGCAGCCACGACAGGGGGCCTTCCTACAATGAGCAGTTCTTC	CASSHDRGPSYNEQFF
-	TRBV7-9	-	TRBJ1-1	TGTGCCAGCAGCTTATTTGAAGAAGCTTTCTTT	CASSLFEEAFF
TRBD2	TRBV7-8	few	TRBJ2-1	TGTGCCAGCAGCTTAGATCGTACTAGCGGGAGAGTCTACAATGAGCAGTTCTTC	CASSLDRTSGRVYNEQFF